The 20 T cell receptor beta chains listed next were all sequenced from one sample in a study of shared clonotypes between healthy human individuals. TCRdb's table, derived via immunoSEQ multiplex PCR, lists solely in-frame clones and lacks some. This table has more than 2,000,000 clones, around 90% appearing once. Input material: naive CD4+ T cells sorted from blood. Stated subset: CD45RA+ positively selected. The receptor source for this set is a man aged 18 to 30 in good health.

This rearrangement joins TRBV2 to TRBJ2-2; D is uncertain. This CDR3 comprises 14 residues. CDR1 SNHLY and CDR2 FYNNEI come from the germline V gene. V gave up 4 bases and J gave up 3 bases, with 9 bases separating them. CDR3 nucleotide sequence: TGTGCCAGCAGTGGAGACCAATACACCGGGGAGCTGTTTTTT. Its translation is CASSGDQYTGELFF.

V is TRBV18 and J is TRBJ1-1; the D is unclear. The V end was cut by 6 bases, the J end by 4 bases, with 15 bases between. This CDR3 has 14 residues. Germline V CDR1 and CDR2: KGHSH, LQKENI. CDR3 sequence (DNA): TGTGCCAGCTCTTTCCCAGGCATAATCACTGAAGCTTTCTTT. Translation gives CASSFPGIITEAFF.

The chain recombines TRBV6-6 with TRBJ1-6, with 7 bases fitting TRBD1. Germline V gene lookup returns CDR1 MNHNY and CDR2 SVGAGI (reference sequence). The J segment lost 6 bases and the V segment lost 5 bases, leaving 7 bases of the junction unmatched. This CDR3 is 15 amino acids long. As DNA, the CDR3 is TGTGCCAGCAGTCCAAGGGGGCGTAGTAATTCACCCCTCCACTTT. Translation gives CASSPRGRSNSPLHF.

The genes are TRBV10-3 and TRBJ2-5; D uncertain. There are 14 residues in the CDR3. Trimming removed 3 bases from V and 5 bases from J, with 13 bases in between. CDR1 is ENHRY and CDR2 is SYGVKD in the germline V gene. The CDR3 bases are TGTGCCATCAGTGATATCCCCGTCAGGGAGACCCAGTACTTC. As protein: CAISDIPVRETQYF.

The chain is built from TRBV5-6 and TRBJ2-5; D not certain. The germline gives CDR1 SGHDT, CDR2 YYEEEE. The length of the CDR3 is 14 residues. Trimming pared 0 bases from V and 2 bases from J, leaving 8 bases between. In nucleotides, the CDR3 is TGTGCCAGCAGCTTGGGTGCTGCACAAGAGACCCAGTACTTC. This codes for CASSLGAAQETQYF.

The CDR3 sequence is CASSLAKGKGFNQPQHF. Here the CDR3 DNA reads TGTGCCAGCAGCTTAGCGAAGGGGAAGGGATTTAATCAGCCCCAGCATTTT. The chain couples TRBV7-9 to TRBJ1-5; weak D call: TRBD1 (5 bases). Trimming took 0 bases from V and 4 from J, leaving 16 bases between them. Germline CDR1 SEHNR, CDR2 FQNEAQ (reference sequence). The CDR3 has 17 residues.

The chain joins TRBV30 to TRBJ2-3, with TRBD2 as a possible D gene (6 bases). Trimming cost V 2 bases and J 3 bases, with 18 bases left between them. CDR1 and CDR2 from the germline V gene are GTSNPN and SVGIG (reference sequence). This CDR3 contains 16 residues. The CDR3 is CAWSPLARGYTDTQYF. In DNA, the CDR3 is TGTGCCTGGAGTCCTCTAGCGAGGGGTTATACAGATACGCAGTATTTT.

The J gene is TRBJ1-5, the V gene TRBV18; weak D call: TRBD1 (6 bases). V lost 5 bases and J 3 bases, leaving 14 bases between the germline ends. CDR1 is KGHSH and CDR2 is LQKENI in the germline V gene. The CDR3 extends over 15 amino acids. CDR3 nucleotide sequence: TGTGCCAGCTCATTTAAGGCAGGGGCCAATCAGCCCCAGCATTTT. It is translated as CASSFKAGANQPQHF.

The chain employs TRBV2 and TRBJ2-1, with D perhaps matching TRBD1 (5 bases). This CDR3 has 11 amino acids. The germline gives CDR1 SNHLY, CDR2 FYNNEI. Trimming cost V 7 bases and J 7 bases, with 8 bases left between them. Here the CDR3 reads CASKTENEQFF. CDR3 sequence (DNA): TGTGCCAGCAAGACAGAGAATGAGCAGTTCTTC.

This sequence joins TRBV10-2 and TRBJ1-5, with D unresolved. The CDR3 length is 12 residues. The germline V and J ends were trimmed by 8 bases and 7 bases, with 12 bases remaining between them. Germline values: CDR1 WSHSY, CDR2 SAAADI. In DNA form, the CDR3 reads TGCGCCAGCGGAGGGCCCATCCAGCCCCAGCATTTT. It encodes CASGGPIQPQHF.

This clone occurred once. V gene TRBV21-1 combines with J gene TRBJ1-1. TRBV21-1 is classified as a pseudogene. The CDR3 consists of 14 residues. The CDR3 protein is CASSTRRGGDWAFF. CDR3 sequence (DNA): TGTGCCAGCAGCACCCGGAGGGGGGGCGATTGGGCTTTCTTT.

As to this clone: Other DNA sequences in this sample translate to the same CDR3. The V call is TRBV5-1, the J call TRBJ1-1; no reliable D call. CDR1 SGHRS and CDR2 YFSETQ come from the germline V gene. The CDR3 has 14 amino acids. V gave up 5 bases and J gave up 1 base, with 12 bases separating them. As DNA, the CDR3 is TGCGCCAGCAGTCCGACTGGAGGGAACACTGAAGCTTTCTTT. Protein sequence: CASSPTGGNTEAFF. Looking up the rest from reference TRBV5-1 and TRBJ1-1 gives the full variable domain: KAGVTQTPRYLIKTRGQQVTLSCSPISGHRSVSWYQQTPGQGLQFLFEYFSETQRNKGNFPGRFSGRQFSNSRSEMNVSTLELGDSALYLCASSPTGGNTEAFFGQGTRLTVV.

V is TRBV2 and J is TRBJ1-2; D perhaps matches TRBD1 (5 bases). Per the germline V gene, CDR1 is SNHLY and CDR2 is FYNNEI. Deletions cut 10 bases from V and 4 bases from J, with 16 bases between. CDR3 length equals 13 residues. CDR3 sequence: CATTSQEIYGYTF. The CDR3 DNA is TGTGCCACGACTTCACAGGAGATCTATGGCTACACCTTC.

The chain links TRBV10-3 to TRBJ2-7; D possibly corresponds to TRBD1 (6 bases). The length of the CDR3 is 15 residues. Per germline, CDR1 ENHRY and CDR2 SYGVKD. Trimming took off 2 bases at V and 2 bases at J, with 13 bases between the two ends. CDR3 DNA: TGTGCCATCAGTGAGGGCCGGGACATAACCTACGAGCAGTACTTC. Protein: CAISEGRDITYEQYF.

This clone has more than one count but fewer than ten. The V and J genes are TRBV27 and TRBJ1-6; D remains ambiguous. This CDR3 is 14 amino acids long. V gave up 8 bases and J gave up 5 bases, with 13 bases separating them. Germline CDR1 reads MNHEY; CDR2 reads SMNVEV (reference sequence). The CDR3 nucleotides read TGTGCCAGCGGGCGTATGACCGATAATTCACCCCTCCACTTT. Translated, it gives CASGRMTDNSPLHF.

CDR3 region: CASSPLFGLRNTEAFF. As DNA, the CDR3 is TGCGCCAGCAGCCCGCTTTTCGGACTTCGGAACACTGAAGCTTTCTTT. This chain connects TRBV4-1 to TRBJ1-1; D uncertain. The length of the CDR3 is 16 residues. Germline V gene sequence: CDR1 MGHRA, CDR2 YSYEKL. With 4 bases removed from V and 1 base from J, the gap between germline ends came to 16 bases.

The chain combines TRBV5-1 with TRBJ1-4; TRBD1 matches 7 bases. Germline CDR1 is SGHRS and CDR2 is YFSETQ. V gave up 0 bases and J gave up 7 bases; unmatched junction bases: 6. CDR3 size: 15 residues. The CDR3, as DNA: TGCGCCAGCAGCTTGGGCCGGACAGGCGGTGAAAAACTGTTTTTT. It codes for CASSLGRTGGEKLFF.

This clone has only one observation. Relative to the germline gene, one junction end is altered; a read error may explain this. The rearrangement links TRBV6-1 to TRBJ2-5; 10 bases fit TRBD2. Germline CDR1 and CDR2: MNHNS and SASEGT. The CDR3 runs to 16 residues. This CDR3 is CAISEGLAGAQETQYF. The CDR3, as DNA: TGTGCCATCAGTGAGGGCCTAGCGGGAGCTCAAGAGACCCAGTACTTC.

The chain links TRBV4-1 to TRBJ2-1; D is possibly TRBD2 (5 bases). Germline values: CDR1 MGHRA, CDR2 YSYEKL. The CDR3 loop spans 13 amino acids. The germline V and J ends were trimmed by 2 bases and 4 bases, with 6 bases remaining between them. CDR3 protein: CASSQLAYNEQFF. The DNA of the CDR3 is TGCGCCAGCAGCCAATTAGCGTACAATGAGCAGTTCTTC.

The rearrangement links TRBV7-9 to TRBJ1-4, with 7 bases matching TRBD1. CDR1 SEHNR and CDR2 FQNEAQ come from the germline V gene (reference sequence). The ends lost 5 bases at V and 7 bases at J; junction bases unmatched: 7. The CDR3 is made up of 14 amino acids. CDR3 protein: CASSMRQGGEKLFF. As DNA, the CDR3 is TGTGCCAGCAGCATGCGACAGGGTGGTGAAAAACTGTTTTTT.